This section outlines one T cell receptor (beta chain) sequence together with its context. What it binds is unknown. Primers for the PCR totalled 60 Vbeta and 13 Jbeta. Sequencing used immunoSEQ multiplex PCR; TCRdb keeps in-frame clones, though not all of them. This repertoire shows about 160,000 clones, 65% to 80% found once; its top ten account for about 4.5%. This specimen comes from a study of cytomegalovirus exposure and HLA in healthy donors. Looking at the study overall: Unique TCR beta sequences numbering approximately 120 million came from 150 million to 200 million T cells in an earlier analysis. Study observations and caveats: In a later analysis, a missense DCLRE1C variant was linked to TCR beta V- and J-gene trimming.

This CDR3 is built from 14 residues. CDR1 and CDR2 from the germline V gene are SGHVS and FQNEAQ. V lost 5 bases and J 6 bases, leaving 16 bases between the germline ends. Input material: PBMCs. This TCR was sampled from a man between 18 and 29 years old in good health and CMV-seropositive. The chain couples TRBV7-8 to TRBJ1-1, with D possibly TRBD1 on 5 matching bases. CDR3: CASSPAEGKAEAFF. The CDR3 DNA reads TGTGCCAGCAGCCCCGCGGAGGGGAAGGCTGAAGCTTTCTTT.